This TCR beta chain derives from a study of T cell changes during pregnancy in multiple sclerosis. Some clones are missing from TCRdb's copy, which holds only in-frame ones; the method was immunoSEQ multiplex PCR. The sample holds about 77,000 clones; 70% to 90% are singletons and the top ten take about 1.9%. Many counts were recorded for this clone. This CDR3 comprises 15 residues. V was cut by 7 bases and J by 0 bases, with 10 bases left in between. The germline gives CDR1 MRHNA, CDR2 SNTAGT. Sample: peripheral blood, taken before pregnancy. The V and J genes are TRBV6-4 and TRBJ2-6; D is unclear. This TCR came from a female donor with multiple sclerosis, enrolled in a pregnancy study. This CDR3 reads CASTDEASGANVLTF. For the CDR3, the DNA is TGTGCCAGCACAGATGAGGCCTCTGGGGCCAACGTCCTGACTTTC.